Detailed here is one T cell receptor (beta chain). This entry is derived from a study of blood T cells in healthy people across ages. This CDR3 is 14 amino acids long. Germline CDR1 and CDR2: SGHDT and YYEEEE. The authors ran a second PCR of about 6 to 12 cycles using a sample-barcoded 5' primer and a J-beta primer mix. Researchers report that a template-switch adaptor with 12 random nucleotides tagged each cDNA molecule. MiXCR, applied by TCRdb to the 5' RACE reads, yields one record per CDR3 protein. The sample has about 1 million distinct CDR3 sequences; around 27% are singletons. Separately, the same data were catalogued under a study of T cells of mothers and their children. That publication notes: When the second PCR was run, its M1S primer added sample barcodes and 2-4 random nucleotides. Normalized overlap was always slightly, never significantly, higher in related than unrelated mother-child pairs.

Sequenced: blood. V usage is TRBV5-6 and J usage is TRBJ2-5; D is undetermined. The J call may be mistaken, given a closer DNA end match to TRBJ2-1. This TCR derives from a girl aged 2 to 9 in good health. CDR3 protein: CASSLGPEQNEQFF. The CDR3 region has the DNA TGTGCCAGCAGCTTGGGTCCAGAGCAGAATGAGCAGTTCTTC.